The 19 T cell receptor beta chains presented below share a single source sample, sequenced in a study of T-cell memory formation after mild COVID-19. TCRdb re-called the 5' RACE reads through MiXCR, storing one row per CDR3 protein. This sample has 100,000 to 150,000 distinct CDR3 sequences, with about 15% found just once. Sequenced: PBMCs or a T cell subset sorted from them (not recorded which). Source of these receptors: an adult woman who had mild COVID-19 (a few samples of this study predate the infection). Cell type and time point are not known.

This clonotype was counted a few times. This sequence joins TRBV9 and TRBJ2-3, with D perhaps TRBD2 (7 bases). V lost 4 bases and J 2 bases, leaving 17 bases between the germline ends. CDR3 length: 16 residues. CDR1 is SGDLS and CDR2 is YYNGEE in the germline V gene. In nucleotides, the CDR3 is TGTGCCAGCAGCTCCCATTCGGGGGGCGCCACAGATACGCAGTATTTT. Its translation is CASSSHSGGATDTQYF. Supplemented by reference TRBV9 and TRBJ2-3, the full variable domain reads DSGVTQTPKHLITATGQRVTLRCSPRSGDLSVYWYQQSLDQGLQFLIQYYNGEERAKGNILERFSAQQFPDLHSELNLSSLELGDSALYFCASSSHSGGATDTQYFGPGTRLTVL.

The chain joins TRBV5-6 to TRBJ1-1, with D hard to call. Germline V gene lookup returns CDR1 SGHDT and CDR2 YYEEEE. The CDR3 is made up of 12 amino acids. V was trimmed by 3 bases and J by 12 bases, leaving 15 bases between them. In DNA form, the CDR3 reads TGTGCCAGCAGCTCCGATTGGGGAGTACCTTTCTTT. Translation: CASSSDWGVPFF.

The chain carries TRBV29-1 and TRBJ2-5; 7 bases agree with TRBD2. The CDR3 runs to 14 residues. J gave up 4 bases and V 7 bases, and 12 bases lay outside the gene matches. Germline V gene lookup returns CDR1 SQVTM and CDR2 ANQGSEA. CDR3 residues: CSAFLLGGLETQYF. CDR3 bases: TGCAGCGCGTTCCTTTTGGGAGGGCTAGAGACCCAGTACTTC.

This clonotype turned up a few times. The gene calls are TRBV12-3 or TRBV12-4 and TRBJ2-1; D may be TRBD2 (7 bases). V was clipped by 5 bases and J by 10 bases, with 15 bases between them. The CDR3 covers 13 residues. CDR3 protein: CASSPKGGGEQFF. DNA for the CDR3: TGTGCCAGCAGTCCTAAAGGGGGGGGAGAGCAGTTCTTC.

V is TRBV15 and J is TRBJ2-3; D remains ambiguous. This CDR3 contains 13 residues. Looked up from germline, CDR1 is LNHNV and CDR2 is YYDKDF (reference sequence). The V end was cut by 2 bases, the J end by 2 bases, with 5 bases between. The CDR3 sequence: CATSRLTTDTQYF. In DNA form, the CDR3 reads TGTGCCACCAGCAGACTAACCACAGATACGCAGTATTTT.

The rearrangement joins TRBV12-3 or TRBV12-4 to TRBJ2-3; TRBD2 matches at 8 bases. The V gene end was trimmed by 4 bases and the J gene end by 2 bases; junction bases not matched to a gene: 8. The CDR3 contains 16 residues. CDR3 DNA sequence: TGTGCCAGCAGTTCCCGTCGGGGGGGGCCCACAGATACGCAGTATTTT. Its translation: CASSSRRGGPTDTQYF.

This clonotype was recorded a few times. The chain couples TRBV7-6 to TRBJ2-6, with TRBD1 identical over 8 bases. The CDR3 covers 20 residues. Germline V gene data show CDR1 as SGHVS and CDR2 as FNYEAQ. V lost 1 base to trimming and J lost 3 bases; unmatched junction nucleotides: 14. This CDR3 reads CASSLGSGTGALGGANVLTF. CDR3 in DNA: TGTGCCAGCAGCTTAGGATCCGGGACAGGAGCCTTAGGTGGGGCCAACGTCCTGACTTTC.

The CDR3 here is CAIRTSRSTGELFF. CDR3 sequence (DNA): TGTGCCATCAGGACTAGCAGGAGTACCGGGGAGCTGTTTTTT. The chain employs TRBV12-3 or TRBV12-4 and TRBJ2-2; 8 bases are shared with TRBD2. The ends lost 10 bases at V and 5 bases at J; junction bases unmatched: 9. The CDR3 extends over 14 amino acids.

This clonotype was seen a handful of times. The genes are TRBV9 and TRBJ2-7; 7 bases match TRBD2. This CDR3 is built from 14 residues. The V gene's germline CDR1 is SGDLS and CDR2 YYNGEE. The V and J ends lost 4 bases and 5 bases, in that order; junction bases with no gene match: 9. The CDR3 coding sequence is TGTGCCAGCAGCCCCCAAGCGGGGTCTGACGAGCAGTACTTC. Translating gives CASSPQAGSDEQYF. Full variable domain (outside the CDR3, taken from reference TRBV9 and TRBJ2-7): DSGVTQTPKHLITATGQRVTLRCSPRSGDLSVYWYQQSLDQGLQFLIQYYNGEERAKGNILERFSAQQFPDLHSELNLSSLELGDSALYFCASSPQAGSDEQYFGPGTRLTVT.

This chain links TRBV11-2 with TRBJ2-7; TRBD2 aligns across 10 bases. The V gene's germline CDR1 is SGHAT and CDR2 FQNNGV. The CDR3 contains 17 residues. V dropped 4 bases and J dropped 3; count of bases not matched to a gene: 12. CDR3 loop: CASSSPRAAGGIYEQYF. The CDR3 DNA reads TGTGCCAGCAGCTCCCCAAGGGCAGCGGGGGGGATCTACGAGCAGTACTTC.

The gene calls are TRBV12-3 or TRBV12-4 and TRBJ2-7, with 8 bases fitting TRBD1. The CDR3 has 14 residues. Trimming at V came to 3 bases and at J to 1 base, leaving 2 bases not matched to a gene. The CDR3 DNA reads as TGTGCCAGCAGTTTCACAGGGGGTTCCTACGAGCAGTACTTC. This gives the protein CASSFTGGSYEQYF.

This sequence joins TRBV29-1 and TRBJ2-5; D unclear. Germline CDR1 reads SQVTM; CDR2 reads ANQGSEA. The CDR3 is made up of 14 amino acids. V lost 5 bases and J lost 2, with 15 bases in between. Here the CDR3 reads CSVLIPQEQETQYF. As DNA, the CDR3 is TGCAGCGTTTTGATCCCACAAGAACAAGAGACCCAGTACTTC.

This clonotype was observed at least ten times. The chain has TRBV29-1 and TRBJ2-1; 10 bases are shared with TRBD2. Per the germline V gene, CDR1 is SQVTM and CDR2 is ANQGSEA. The CDR3 runs 14 residues. V lost 5 bases, J lost 5 bases, and 6 bases stayed unmatched. CDR3 sequence reads: CSVHGLAEDNEQFF. DNA of the CDR3: TGCAGCGTTCATGGACTAGCGGAGGACAATGAGCAGTTCTTC.

This clonotype was seen just once. The chain carries TRBV5-1 and TRBJ2-1, with 7 bases that match TRBD2. Germline V gene data show CDR1 as SGHRS and CDR2 as YFSETQ. CDR3 size: 16 residues. J was trimmed by 3 bases and V by 0 bases; bases with no gene match: 6. In DNA form, the CDR3 reads TGCGCCAGCAGCTTGGTGGGCGGGGGAGTCTACAATGAGCAGTTCTTC. This sequence encodes CASSLVGGGVYNEQFF.

This clonotype was found many times. The chain has TRBV29-1 and TRBJ2-1; possibly TRBD1 for D (6 bases). Trimming left V 4 bases short and J 9 bases short, with 10 bases between. CDR1 SQVTM and CDR2 ANQGSEA come from the germline V gene. There are 11 residues in the CDR3. The CDR3 loop reads CSVGTAIEQFF. DNA for the CDR3: TGCAGCGTTGGGACAGCGATTGAGCAGTTCTTC.

This clonotype has only a few counts. The chain has TRBV9 and TRBJ2-5; D uncertain. V was cut by 4 bases and J by 5 bases, with 15 bases left in between. Looked up from germline, CDR1 is SGDLS and CDR2 is YYNGEE. This CDR3 has 14 amino acids. CDR3 loop: CASSQSGPLETQYF. Written as DNA, the CDR3 is TGTGCCAGCAGCCAATCGGGTCCTCTTGAGACCCAGTACTTC.

This clonotype was seen more than once but under ten times. The chain has TRBV19 and TRBJ1-1, with 9 bases identical to TRBD1. The CDR3 has 15 residues. CDR1 and CDR2 (germline): LNHDA, SQIVND (reference sequence). J gave up 4 bases and V 3 bases, and 6 bases lay outside the gene matches. CDR3 bases: TGTGCCAGTAGTATTATGGGGACAGGGCGCACTGAAGCTTTCTTT. As protein: CASSIMGTGRTEAFF.

This clonotype was picked up a small number of times. The rearrangement links TRBV12-3 or TRBV12-4 to TRBJ2-1; no definite D call. The CDR3 is made up of 12 amino acids. The V end was cut by 5 bases, the J end by 5 bases, with 7 bases between. The CDR3 protein is CASSPNNNEQFF. For the CDR3, the DNA is TGTGCCAGCAGTCCGAACAACAATGAGCAGTTCTTC.

The chain has TRBV24-1 and TRBJ2-1, with 13 bases aligning to TRBD2. Germline values: CDR1 KGHDR, CDR2 SFDVKD. This CDR3 is 16 amino acids long. V was pared by 3 bases and J by 6 bases, with 4 bases of the junction left unmatched. The CDR3 DNA sequence: TGTGCCACCAGTGATCCACTAGCGGGAGGGATCAATGAGCAGTTCTTC. It specifies CATSDPLAGGINEQFF.